This TCR beta chain is from a study of T cell responses to AZD1222 COVID-19 vaccine. Findings and limits, study-wide: Spike-wide vaccine-associated CD4 TCRs dominated at 160-218 and 743-854. No repertoire was sampled before or during the peak T cell response, only after it. Among the donors, most were white British and more were female, and clonal diversity was possibly underestimated.

In regard to this clone: Antigen unknown. The identical CDR3 is also encoded by other nucleotide sequences in the sample.

With 0 bases removed from V and 2 bases from J, the gap between germline ends came to 7 bases. The CDR3 spans 14 residues. The germline CDR1 and CDR2 sequences are SGHRS and YFSETQ. TCRdb's copy holds only in-frame clones and misses some; the assay was immunoSEQ multiplex PCR. The data hold roughly 130,000 clones, with roughly 88% observed a single time. This clonotype originated in an adult in good health. The chain uses TRBV5-1 and TRBJ2-3; D not certain. Sequences were derived from peripheral blood, sampled on day 0 of AZD1222 vaccination. Written as DNA, the CDR3 is TGCGCCAGCAGCTTGGGGGCCTACACAGATACGCAGTATTTT. This sequence encodes CASSLGAYTDTQYF.